The clone carrying this T cell receptor (beta chain) was detected only a few times. The antigen remains undetermined. The sample belongs to a study of T-cell reconstitution after alpha-beta-depleted transplantation in children. During its preparation, the TCRbeta library received unique molecular identifiers. Each CDR3 protein gets one entry after TCRdb re-called the PCR reads with MiXCR. The data contain 750,000 to 950,000 distinct CDR3 sequences, 15% to 20% of them singletons. CDR1 is SGHVS, CDR2 FQNEAQ, per germline. Unmatched junction bases numbered 6, after V lost 5 bases and J lost 1 base. CDR3 length: 17 amino acids. Study-wide findings and caveats: Hyperexpanded clones declined; after one year, newly produced T cells mostly supplied diversity.

The V call is TRBV7-8, the J call TRBJ2-3; 13 nucleotides match TRBD2. Sequences were derived from PBMCs, mostly from graft donor cells, sampled 360 days after TCRalphabeta/CD19-depleted stem cell transplant. The TCR was taken from a male patient aged 5 to 17 who had a stem cell transplant for acute lymphoblastic leukemia, so the T cells may come from the graft donor. The CDR3: CASSPSGLAGRTDTQYF. The CDR3 nucleotides are TGTGCCAGCAGCCCCTCGGGACTAGCGGGACGCACAGATACGCAGTATTTT.